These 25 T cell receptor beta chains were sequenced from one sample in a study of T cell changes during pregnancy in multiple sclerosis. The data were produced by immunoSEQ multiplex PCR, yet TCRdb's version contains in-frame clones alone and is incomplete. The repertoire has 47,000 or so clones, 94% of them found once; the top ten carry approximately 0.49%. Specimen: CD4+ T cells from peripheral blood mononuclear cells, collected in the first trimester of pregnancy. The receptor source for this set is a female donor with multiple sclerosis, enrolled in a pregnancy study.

The CDR3 DNA reads as TGTGCCAGCAGCTTAGATCAGCGGGGGGGCATTGAGCAGTTCTTC. Translating it yields CASSLDQRGGIEQFF. This chain links TRBV5-4 with TRBJ2-1, with TRBD2 matching 10 bases. This CDR3 region has 15 residues. In germline, CDR1 is SGHNT, CDR2 YYREEE (reference sequence). V lost 2 bases, J lost 9 bases, and 8 bases stayed unmatched.

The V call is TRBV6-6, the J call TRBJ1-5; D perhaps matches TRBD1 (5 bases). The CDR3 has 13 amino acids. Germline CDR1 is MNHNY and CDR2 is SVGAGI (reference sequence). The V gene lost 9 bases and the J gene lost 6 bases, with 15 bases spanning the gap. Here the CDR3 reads CASKSQGVQPQHF. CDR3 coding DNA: TGTGCCAGTAAATCTCAAGGGGTTCAGCCCCAGCATTTT.

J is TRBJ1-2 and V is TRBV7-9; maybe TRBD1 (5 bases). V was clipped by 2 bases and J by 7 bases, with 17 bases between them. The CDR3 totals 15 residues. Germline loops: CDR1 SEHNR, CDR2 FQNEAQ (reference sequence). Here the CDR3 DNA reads TGTGCCAGCAGCTTAAACACGCTGGACACCGGTGGCTACACCTTC. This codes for CASSLNTLDTGGYTF.

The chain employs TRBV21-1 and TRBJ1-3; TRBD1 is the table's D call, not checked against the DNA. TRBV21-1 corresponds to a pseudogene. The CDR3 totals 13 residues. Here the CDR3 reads CASYRQIRNTIYF. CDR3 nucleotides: TGTGCCAGCTATAGACAGATTCGCAACACCATATATTTT.

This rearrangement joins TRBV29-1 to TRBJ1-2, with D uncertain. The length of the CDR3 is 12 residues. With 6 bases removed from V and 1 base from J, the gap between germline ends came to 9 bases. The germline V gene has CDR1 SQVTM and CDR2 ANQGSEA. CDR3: CSVARGNYGYTF. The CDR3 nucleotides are TGCAGCGTGGCACGGGGTAACTATGGCTACACCTTC.

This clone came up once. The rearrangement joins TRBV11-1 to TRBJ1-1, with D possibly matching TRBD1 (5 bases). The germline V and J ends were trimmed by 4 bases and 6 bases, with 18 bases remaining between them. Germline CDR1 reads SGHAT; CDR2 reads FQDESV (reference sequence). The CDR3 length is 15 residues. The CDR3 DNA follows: TGTGCCAGCAGCTCAAGGGGCCGTAGAGGCCCTGAAGCTTTCTTT. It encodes CASSSRGRRGPEAFF.

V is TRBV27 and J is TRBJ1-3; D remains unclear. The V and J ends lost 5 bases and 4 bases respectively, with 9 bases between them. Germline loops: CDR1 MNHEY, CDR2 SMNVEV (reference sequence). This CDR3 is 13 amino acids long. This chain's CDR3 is CASSPREGNTIYF. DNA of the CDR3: TGTGCCAGCAGTCCCCGGGAGGGAAACACCATATATTTT.

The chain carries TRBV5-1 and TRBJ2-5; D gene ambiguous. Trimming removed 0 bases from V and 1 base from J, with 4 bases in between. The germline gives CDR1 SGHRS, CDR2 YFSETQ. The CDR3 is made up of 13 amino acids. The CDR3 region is CASSLDTQETQYF. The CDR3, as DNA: TGCGCCAGCAGCTTGGACACCCAAGAGACCCAGTACTTC.

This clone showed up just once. The CDR3 spells CASSSPGTIVSGANVLTF. The CDR3 DNA follows: TGTGCCAGCAGCAGCCCCGGGACAATTGTCTCTGGGGCCAACGTCCTGACTTTC. The chain uses TRBV21-1 and TRBJ2-6; the table's D call of TRBD1 was not tested on the DNA. TRBV21-1 is classified as a pseudogene. The CDR3 runs 18 residues.

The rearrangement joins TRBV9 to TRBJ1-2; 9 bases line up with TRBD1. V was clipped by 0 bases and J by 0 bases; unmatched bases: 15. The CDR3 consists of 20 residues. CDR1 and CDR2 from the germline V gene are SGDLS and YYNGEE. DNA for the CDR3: TGTGCCAGCAGCGTAGGCGGCCAACCGGGACAGGGATCGGCTAACTATGGCTACACCTTC. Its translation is CASSVGGQPGQGSANYGYTF.

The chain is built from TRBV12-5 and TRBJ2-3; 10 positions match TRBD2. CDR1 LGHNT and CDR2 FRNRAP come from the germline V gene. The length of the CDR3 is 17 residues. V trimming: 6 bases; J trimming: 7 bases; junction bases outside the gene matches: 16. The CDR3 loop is CASGSLELAGDLNTQYF. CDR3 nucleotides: TGTGCTAGTGGCTCTCTGGAGCTAGCGGGGGACTTGAATACGCAGTATTTT.

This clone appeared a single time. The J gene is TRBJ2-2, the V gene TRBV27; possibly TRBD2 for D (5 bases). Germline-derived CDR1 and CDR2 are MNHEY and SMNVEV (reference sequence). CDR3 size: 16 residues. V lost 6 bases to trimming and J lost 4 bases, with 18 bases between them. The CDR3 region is CASRRVRKGGTGELFF. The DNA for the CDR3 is TGTGCCAGCAGACGGGTGCGGAAAGGAGGCACCGGGGAGCTGTTTTTT.

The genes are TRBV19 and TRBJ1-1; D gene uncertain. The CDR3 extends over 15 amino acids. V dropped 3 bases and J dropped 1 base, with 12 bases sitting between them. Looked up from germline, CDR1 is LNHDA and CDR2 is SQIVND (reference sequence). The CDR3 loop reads CASSIPYPPNTEAFF. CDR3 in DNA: TGTGCCAGTAGTATTCCCTACCCTCCGAACACTGAAGCTTTCTTT. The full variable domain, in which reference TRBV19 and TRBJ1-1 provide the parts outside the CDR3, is DGGITQSPKYLFRKEGQNVTLSCEQNLNHDAMYWYRQDPGQGLRLIYYSQIVNDFQKGDIAEGYSVSREKKESFPLTVTSAQKNPTAFYLCASSIPYPPNTEAFFGQGTRLTVV.

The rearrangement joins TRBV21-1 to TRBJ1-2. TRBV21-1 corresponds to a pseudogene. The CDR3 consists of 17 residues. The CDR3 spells CASSRNGRGGGTYGYTF. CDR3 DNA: TGTGCCAGCAGCAGGAACGGCAGGGGAGGGGGGACCTATGGCTACACCTTC.

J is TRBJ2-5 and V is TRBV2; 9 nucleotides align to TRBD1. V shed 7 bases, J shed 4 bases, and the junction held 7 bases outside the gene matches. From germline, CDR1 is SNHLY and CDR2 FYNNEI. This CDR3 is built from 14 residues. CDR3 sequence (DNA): TGTGCCAGCAAAGCGGACAGGGGACGAGAGACCCAGTACTTC. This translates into CASKADRGRETQYF.

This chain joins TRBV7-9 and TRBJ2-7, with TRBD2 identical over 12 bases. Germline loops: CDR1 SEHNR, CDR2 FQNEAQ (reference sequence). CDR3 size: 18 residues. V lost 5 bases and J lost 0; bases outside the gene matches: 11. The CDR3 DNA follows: TGTGCCAGCAGCGCCTTACTAGCGGGGGGCTCGGACTCCTACGAGCAGTACTTC. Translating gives CASSALLAGGSDSYEQYF. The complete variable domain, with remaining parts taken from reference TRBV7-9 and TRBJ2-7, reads DTGVSQNPRHKITKRGQNVTFRCDPISEHNRLYWYRQTLGQGPEFLTYFQNEAQLEKSRLLSDRFSAERPKGSFSTLEIQRTEQGDSAMYLCASSALLAGGSDSYEQYFGPGTRLTVT.

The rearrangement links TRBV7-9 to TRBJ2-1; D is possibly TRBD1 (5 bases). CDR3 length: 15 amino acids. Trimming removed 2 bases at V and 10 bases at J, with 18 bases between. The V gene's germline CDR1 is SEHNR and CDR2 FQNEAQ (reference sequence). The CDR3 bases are TGTGCCAGCAGCTTAATCCCGGGCAGGGCTGAAGAGCAGTTCTTC. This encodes CASSLIPGRAEEQFF.

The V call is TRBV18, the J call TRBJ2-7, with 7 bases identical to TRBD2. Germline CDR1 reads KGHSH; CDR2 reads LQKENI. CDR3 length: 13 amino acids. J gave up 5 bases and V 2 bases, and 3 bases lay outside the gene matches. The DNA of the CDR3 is TGTGCCAGCTCACCAGGGGGGGGAGACGAGCAGTACTTC. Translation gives CASSPGGGDEQYF.

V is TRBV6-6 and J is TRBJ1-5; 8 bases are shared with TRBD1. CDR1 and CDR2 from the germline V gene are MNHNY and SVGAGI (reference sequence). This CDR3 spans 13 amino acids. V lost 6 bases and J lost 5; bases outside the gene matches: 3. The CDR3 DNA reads TGTGCCAGCAGCGAGACAGGGGATCAGCCCCAGCATTTT. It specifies CASSETGDQPQHF.

The CDR3: CASSFGVAGGSTDTQYF. The CDR3, as DNA: TGTGCCAGCAGCTTTGGGGTAGCGGGGGGTAGCACAGATACGCAGTATTTT. The genes are TRBV7-3 and TRBJ2-3; 10 nucleotides align to TRBD2. The CDR3 loop spans 17 amino acids. Unmatched junction bases numbered 6, after V lost 3 bases and J lost 0 bases. Germline CDR1 is SGHTA and CDR2 is FQGTGA.

CDR3 amino acids: CASRSEGARTEAFF. In DNA, the CDR3 is TGTGCCAGCAGGTCTGAGGGGGCTCGCACTGAAGCTTTCTTT. J is TRBJ1-1 and V is TRBV2, with 7 bases matching TRBD1. V trimming: 6 bases; J trimming: 4 bases; junction bases outside the gene matches: 8. There are 14 residues in the CDR3. Per the germline V gene, CDR1 is SNHLY and CDR2 is FYNNEI. Using reference TRBV2 and TRBJ1-1 for the parts outside the CDR3, the full variable domain is EPEVTQTPSHQVTQMGQEVILRCVPISNHLYFYWYRQILGQKVEFLVSFYNNEISEKSEIFDDQFSVERPDGSNFTLKIRSTKLEDSAMYFCASRSEGARTEAFFGQGTRLTVV.

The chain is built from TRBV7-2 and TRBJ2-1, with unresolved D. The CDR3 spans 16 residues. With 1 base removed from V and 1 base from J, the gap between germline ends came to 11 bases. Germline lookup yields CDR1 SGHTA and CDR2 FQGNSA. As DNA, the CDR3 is TGTGCCAGCAGCTTAGAGGTACGCAGGTCCTACAATGAGCAGTTCTTC. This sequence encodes CASSLEVRRSYNEQFF.

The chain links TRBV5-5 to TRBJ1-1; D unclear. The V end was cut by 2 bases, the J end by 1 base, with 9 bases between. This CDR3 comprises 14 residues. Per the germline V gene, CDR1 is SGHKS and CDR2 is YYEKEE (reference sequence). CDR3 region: CASSFFDWNTEAFF. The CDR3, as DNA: TGTGCCAGCAGCTTCTTCGACTGGAACACTGAAGCTTTCTTT.

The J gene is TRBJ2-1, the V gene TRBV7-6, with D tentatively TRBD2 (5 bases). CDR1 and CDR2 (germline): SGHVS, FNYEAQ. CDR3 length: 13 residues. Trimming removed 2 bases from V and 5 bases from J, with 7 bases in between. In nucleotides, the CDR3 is TGTGCCAGCAGCTTACGGGAACACAATGAGCAGTTCTTC. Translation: CASSLREHNEQFF.

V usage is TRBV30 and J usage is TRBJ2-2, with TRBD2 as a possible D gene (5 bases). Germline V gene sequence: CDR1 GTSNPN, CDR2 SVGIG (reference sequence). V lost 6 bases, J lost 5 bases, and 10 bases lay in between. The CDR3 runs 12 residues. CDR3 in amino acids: CACTPGTGELFF. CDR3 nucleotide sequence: TGTGCCTGCACCCCGGGGACCGGGGAGCTGTTTTTT.